This T cell receptor beta chain was recorded in a study of T cells in Graves' hyperthyroidism and ophthalmopathy. Amplified TCR beta CDR3 regions derived from RNA transcripts. An initial round of RT-PCR targeting the TCR CDR3 relied on the HTBI primer set. TCRdb passed the multiplex PCR reads through MiXCR, listing each CDR3 protein once. The table includes approximately 270,000 distinct CDR3 sequences, more than 12% detected once. Diagnoses used clinical symptoms, serum thyroxine and TRAb, thyroid ultrasound and orbital computed tomography. This receptor was taken from a woman in her 40s with Graves' hyperthyroidism that later progressed to Graves' ophthalmopathy. The sample taken for sequencing was blood.

CDR3 residues: CASSPGQGEEKLFF. Written as DNA, the CDR3 is TGTGCCAGCTCACCAGGCCAAGGAGAGGAAAAACTGTTTTTT. The V gene is TRBV18, the J gene TRBJ1-4; no reliable D call. The V end lost 2 bases, the J end lost 8 bases, and 12 bases lay between the germline ends. The CDR3 spans 14 residues. The germline V gene encodes CDR1 KGHSH and CDR2 LQKENI.